One sample yielded the 5 T cell receptor beta chains listed below, sequenced in a study of memory CD4+ T cells and cytomegalovirus serostatus. The sort gate was single viable CD3+CD4+CD8-CD45RO+ cells for memory CD4+ T cells. Using immunoSEQ multiplex PCR, the repertoire was profiled, and TCRdb retains in-frame clones only, with some absent. The table has about 52,000 clones, roughly three quarters seen once; the top ten hold about 0.8%. The sequenced sample consisted of memory CD4+ T cells from blood. These receptors all stem from an adult in good health and CMV-seronegative.

The table lists this clone with a few counts. This sequence joins TRBV5-1 and TRBJ2-3; 7 nucleotides match TRBD1. This CDR3 has 15 amino acids. V was pared by 0 bases and J by 5 bases, with 6 bases of the junction left unmatched. The V gene's germline CDR1 is SGHRS and CDR2 YFSETQ. CDR3 protein: CASSLEGARRDTQYF. The DNA of the CDR3 is TGCGCCAGCAGCTTGGAGGGGGCCCGCAGAGATACGCAGTATTTT.

The gene calls are TRBV10-3 and TRBJ1-1; 11 nucleotides agree with TRBD1. This CDR3 is 19 amino acids long. Germline CDR1 reads ENHRY; CDR2 reads SYGVKD. V lost 0 bases, J lost 4 bases, and 13 bases stayed unmatched. The CDR3 loop reads CAISESNYGGTGGGTEAFF. The CDR3 DNA reads as TGTGCCATCAGTGAGTCGAATTATGGAGGGACAGGGGGGGGCACTGAAGCTTTCTTT.

V usage is TRBV7-2 and J usage is TRBJ1-1; D gene uncertain. V lost 1 base and J 0 bases, leaving 18 bases between the germline ends. The CDR3 extends over 18 amino acids. CDR1 SGHTA and CDR2 FQGNSA come from the germline V gene. CDR3 bases: TGTGCCAGCAGCTTAGTCGGGTCAGCGGGCACAATGAACACTGAAGCTTTCTTT. This translates into CASSLVGSAGTMNTEAFF.

This chain uses TRBV27 with TRBJ2-7; D unresolved. Germline V gene lookup returns CDR1 MNHEY and CDR2 SMNVEV (reference sequence). This CDR3 is built from 15 residues. The V and J ends lost 2 bases and 2 bases respectively, with 13 bases between them. The CDR3 sequence is CASSLHGRTAYEQYF. In nucleotides, the CDR3 is TGTGCCAGCAGTTTACACGGCAGAACGGCCTACGAGCAGTACTTC.

V usage is TRBV7-6 and J usage is TRBJ2-7, with D unresolved. Germline lookup yields CDR1 SGHVS and CDR2 FNYEAQ. The V end was cut by 2 bases, the J end by 0 bases, with 11 bases between. The CDR3 has 15 residues. The CDR3 here is CASSLLDRSSYEQYF. The CDR3 region has the DNA TGTGCCAGCAGCTTACTCGACCGGAGCTCCTACGAGCAGTACTTC.